This T cell receptor (beta chain) was identified during a study of blood T cell repertoires in COVID-19. The method was immunoSEQ multiplex PCR; TCRdb's version includes in-frame clones alone and lacks a portion of them. This sample has hundreds of thousands of clones, with approximately 88% found just once. J was trimmed by 6 bases and V by 5 bases; bases with no gene match: 8. CDR1 is LNHDA and CDR2 is SQIVND in the germline V gene (reference sequence). The CDR3 runs to 15 residues. The chain joins TRBV19 to TRBJ2-1; TRBD1 aligns across 9 bases. Sequenced material: PBMCs or T cells enriched from blood (not recorded which). This clonotype originated in a woman between 35 and 50 years old with acute COVID-19. The DNA of the CDR3 is TGTGCCAGTAGTCGACGGGACAGGGCACGCAATGAGCAGTTCTTC. It is translated as CASSRRDRARNEQFF.